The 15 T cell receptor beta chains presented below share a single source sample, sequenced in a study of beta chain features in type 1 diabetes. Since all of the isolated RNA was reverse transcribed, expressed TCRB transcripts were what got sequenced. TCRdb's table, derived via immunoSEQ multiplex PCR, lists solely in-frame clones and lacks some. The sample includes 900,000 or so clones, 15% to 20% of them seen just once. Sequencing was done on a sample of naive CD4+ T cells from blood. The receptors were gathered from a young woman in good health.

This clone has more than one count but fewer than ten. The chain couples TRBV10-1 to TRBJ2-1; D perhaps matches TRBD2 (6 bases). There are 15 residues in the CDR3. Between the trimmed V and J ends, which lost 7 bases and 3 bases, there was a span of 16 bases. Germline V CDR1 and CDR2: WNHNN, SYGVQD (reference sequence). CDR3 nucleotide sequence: TGCGCCAGCAAAATATCCGGGAGATTCTACAATGAGCAGTTCTTC. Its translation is CASKISGRFYNEQFF.

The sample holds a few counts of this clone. Here the CDR3 reads CASSRDPGETQYF. CDR3 sequence (DNA): TGTGCCAGCAGCAGGGATCCCGGGGAGACCCAGTACTTC. The chain carries TRBV7-2 and TRBJ2-5, with D unclear. V lost 5 bases and J 5 bases, leaving 12 bases between the germline ends. CDR3 size: 13 residues. Per the germline V gene, CDR1 is SGHTA and CDR2 is FQGNSA.

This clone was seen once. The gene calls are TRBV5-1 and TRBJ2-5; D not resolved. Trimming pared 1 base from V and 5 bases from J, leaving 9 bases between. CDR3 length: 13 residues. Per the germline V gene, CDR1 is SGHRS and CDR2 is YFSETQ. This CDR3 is CASSLMLGETQYF. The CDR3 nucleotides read TGCGCCAGCAGCTTGATGTTAGGGGAGACCCAGTACTTC.

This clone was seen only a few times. CDR3 nucleotides: TGTGCCAGCAGCTTTTACAGGGAAGGCGGCTACACCTTC. As protein: CASSFYREGGYTF. This chain connects TRBV7-8 to TRBJ1-2, with a tentative D call TRBD1 (6 bases). The germline V gene has CDR1 SGHVS and CDR2 FQNEAQ. Deletions cut 3 bases from V and 8 bases from J, with 13 bases between. This CDR3 contains 13 residues.

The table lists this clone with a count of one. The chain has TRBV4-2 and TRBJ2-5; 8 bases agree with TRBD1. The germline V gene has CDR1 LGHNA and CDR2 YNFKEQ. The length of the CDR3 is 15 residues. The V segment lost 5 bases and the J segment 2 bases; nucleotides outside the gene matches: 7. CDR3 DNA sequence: TGTGCCAGCAGCGCCGGGACAGGTGTACAAGAGACCCAGTACTTC. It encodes CASSAGTGVQETQYF.

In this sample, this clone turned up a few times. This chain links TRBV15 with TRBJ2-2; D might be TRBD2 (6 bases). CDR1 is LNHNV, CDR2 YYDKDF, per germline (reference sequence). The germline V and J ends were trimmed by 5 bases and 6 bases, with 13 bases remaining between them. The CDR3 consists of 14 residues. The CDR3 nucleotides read TGTGCCACCAGCCGCGGGACCTGGGCCGGGGAGCTGTTTTTT. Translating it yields CATSRGTWAGELFF.

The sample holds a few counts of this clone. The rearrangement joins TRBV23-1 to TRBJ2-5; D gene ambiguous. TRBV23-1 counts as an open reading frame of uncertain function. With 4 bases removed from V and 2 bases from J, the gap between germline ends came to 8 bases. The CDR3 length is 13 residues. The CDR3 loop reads CASSLRLQETQYF. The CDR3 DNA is TGCGCCAGCAGTCTCAGGTTGCAAGAGACCCAGTACTTC.

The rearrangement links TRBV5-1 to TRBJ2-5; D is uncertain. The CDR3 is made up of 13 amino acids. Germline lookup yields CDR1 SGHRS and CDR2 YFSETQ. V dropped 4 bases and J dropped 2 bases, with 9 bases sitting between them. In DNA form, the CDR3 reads TGCGCCAGCAGCCCGGGTGGGCAAGAGACCCAGTACTTC. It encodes CASSPGGQETQYF.

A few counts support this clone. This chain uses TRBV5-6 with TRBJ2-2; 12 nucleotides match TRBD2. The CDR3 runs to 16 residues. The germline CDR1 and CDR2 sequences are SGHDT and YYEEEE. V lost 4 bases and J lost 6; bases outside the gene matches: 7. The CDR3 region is CASSETSGRWAGELFF. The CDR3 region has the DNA TGTGCCAGCAGCGAAACTAGCGGGAGGTGGGCCGGGGAGCTGTTTTTT.

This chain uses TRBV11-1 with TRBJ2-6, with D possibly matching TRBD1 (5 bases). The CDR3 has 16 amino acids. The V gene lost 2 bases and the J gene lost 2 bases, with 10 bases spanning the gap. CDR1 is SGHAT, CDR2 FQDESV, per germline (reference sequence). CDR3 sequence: CASSLQVGPGANVLTF. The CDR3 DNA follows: TGTGCCAGCAGCTTACAAGTGGGGCCTGGGGCCAACGTCCTGACTTTC.

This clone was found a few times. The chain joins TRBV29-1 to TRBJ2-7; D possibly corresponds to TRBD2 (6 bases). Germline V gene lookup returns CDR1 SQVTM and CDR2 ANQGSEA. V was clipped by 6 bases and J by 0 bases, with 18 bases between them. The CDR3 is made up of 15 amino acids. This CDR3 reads CSVSPGTSTSYEQYF. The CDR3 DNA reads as TGCAGCGTCTCCCCCGGGACTTCCACCTCCTACGAGCAGTACTTC.

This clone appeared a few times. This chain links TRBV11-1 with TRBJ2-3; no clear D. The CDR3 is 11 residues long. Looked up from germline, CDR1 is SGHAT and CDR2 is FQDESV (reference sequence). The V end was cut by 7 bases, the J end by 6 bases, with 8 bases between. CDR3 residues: CASKSSDTQYF. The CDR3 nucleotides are TGTGCCAGCAAAAGCTCGGATACGCAGTATTTT.

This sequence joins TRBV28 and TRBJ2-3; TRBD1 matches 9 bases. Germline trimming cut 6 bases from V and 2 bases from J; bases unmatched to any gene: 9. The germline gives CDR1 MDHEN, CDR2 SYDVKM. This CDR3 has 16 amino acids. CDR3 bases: TGTGCCAGCAGATTAATGGCACAGGGGGCCACAGATACGCAGTATTTT. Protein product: CASRLMAQGATDTQYF.

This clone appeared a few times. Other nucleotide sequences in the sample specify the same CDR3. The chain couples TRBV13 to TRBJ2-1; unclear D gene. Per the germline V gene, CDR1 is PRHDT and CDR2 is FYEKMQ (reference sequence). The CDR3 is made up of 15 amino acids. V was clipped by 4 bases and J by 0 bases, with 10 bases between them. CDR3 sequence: CASSSTPASYNEQFF. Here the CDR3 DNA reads TGTGCCAGCAGCTCCACACCAGCCTCCTACAATGAGCAGTTCTTC.

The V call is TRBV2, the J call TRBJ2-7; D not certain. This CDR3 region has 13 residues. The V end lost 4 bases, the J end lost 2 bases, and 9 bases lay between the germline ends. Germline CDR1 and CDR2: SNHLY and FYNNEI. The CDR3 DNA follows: TGTGCCAGCAGTGTCCGGATGACCTACGAGCAGTACTTC. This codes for CASSVRMTYEQYF. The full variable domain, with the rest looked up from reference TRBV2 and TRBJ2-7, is EPEVTQTPSHQVTQMGQEVILRCVPISNHLYFYWYRQILGQKVEFLVSFYNNEISEKSEIFDDQFSVERPDGSNFTLKIRSTKLEDSAMYFCASSVRMTYEQYFGPGTRLTVT.